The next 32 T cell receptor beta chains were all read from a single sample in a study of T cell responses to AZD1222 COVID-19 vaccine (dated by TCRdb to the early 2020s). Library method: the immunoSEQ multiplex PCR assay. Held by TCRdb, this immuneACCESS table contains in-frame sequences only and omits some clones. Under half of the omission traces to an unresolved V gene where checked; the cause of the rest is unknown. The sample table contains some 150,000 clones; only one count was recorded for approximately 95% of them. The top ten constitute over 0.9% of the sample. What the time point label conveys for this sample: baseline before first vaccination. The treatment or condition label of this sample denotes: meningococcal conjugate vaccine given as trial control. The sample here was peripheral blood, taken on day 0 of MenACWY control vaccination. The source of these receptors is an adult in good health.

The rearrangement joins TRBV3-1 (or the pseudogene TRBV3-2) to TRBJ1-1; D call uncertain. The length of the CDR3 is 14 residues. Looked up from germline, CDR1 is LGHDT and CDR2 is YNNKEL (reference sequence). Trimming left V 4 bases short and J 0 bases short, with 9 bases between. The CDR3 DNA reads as TGTGCCAGCAGCCCCACAGTCATGAACACTGAAGCTTTCTTT. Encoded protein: CASSPTVMNTEAFF.

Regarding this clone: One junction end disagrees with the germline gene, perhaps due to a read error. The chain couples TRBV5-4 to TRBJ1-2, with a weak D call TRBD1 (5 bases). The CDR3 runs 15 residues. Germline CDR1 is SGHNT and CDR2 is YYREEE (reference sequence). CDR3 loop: CASSLDRGQAGQHGF. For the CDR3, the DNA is TGTGCCAGCAGCTTGGATAGAGGGCAGGCAGGACAACATGGCTTC.

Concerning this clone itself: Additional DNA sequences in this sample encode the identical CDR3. Written as DNA, the CDR3 is TGCGCCAGCAGCCTTGACCTTGAAAAACTGTTTTTT. It codes for CASSLDLEKLFF. V usage is TRBV5-1 and J usage is TRBJ1-4; D is ambiguous. This CDR3 is built from 12 residues. Germline loops: CDR1 SGHRS, CDR2 YFSETQ. V dropped 4 bases and J dropped 7 bases, with 8 bases sitting between them.

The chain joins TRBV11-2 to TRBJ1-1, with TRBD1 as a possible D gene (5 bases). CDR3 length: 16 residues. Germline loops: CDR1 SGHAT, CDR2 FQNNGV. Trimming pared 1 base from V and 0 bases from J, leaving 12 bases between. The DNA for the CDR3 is TGTGCCAGCAGCTTAGGGGGGGTGTGGGTGAACACTGAAGCTTTCTTT. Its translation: CASSLGGVWVNTEAFF. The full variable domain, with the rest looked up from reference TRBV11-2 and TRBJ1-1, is EAGVAQSPRYKIIEKRQSVAFWCNPISGHATLYWYQQILGQGPKLLIQFQNNGVVDDSQLPKDRFSAERLKGVDSTLKIQPAKLEDSAVYLCASSLGGVWVNTEAFFGQGTRLTVV.

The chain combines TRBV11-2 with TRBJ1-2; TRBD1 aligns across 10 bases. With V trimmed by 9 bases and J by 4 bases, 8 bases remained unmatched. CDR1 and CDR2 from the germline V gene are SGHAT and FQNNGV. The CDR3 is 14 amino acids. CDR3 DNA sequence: TGTGCCAGTACCCGGGACAGGGGAAGCTATGGCTACACCTTC. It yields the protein CASTRDRGSYGYTF.

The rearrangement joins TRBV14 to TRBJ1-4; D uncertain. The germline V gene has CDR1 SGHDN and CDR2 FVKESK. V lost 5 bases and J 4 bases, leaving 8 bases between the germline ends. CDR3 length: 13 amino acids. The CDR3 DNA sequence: TGTGCCAGCAGCGAAGGGAATAATGAAAAACTGTTTTTT. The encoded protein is CASSEGNNEKLFF. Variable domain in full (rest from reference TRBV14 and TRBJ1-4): EAGVTQFPSHSVIEKGQTVTLRCDPISGHDNLYWYRRVMGKEIKFLLHFVKESKQDESGMPNNRFLAERTGGTYSTLKVQPAELEDSGVYFCASSEGNNEKLFFGSGTQLSVL.

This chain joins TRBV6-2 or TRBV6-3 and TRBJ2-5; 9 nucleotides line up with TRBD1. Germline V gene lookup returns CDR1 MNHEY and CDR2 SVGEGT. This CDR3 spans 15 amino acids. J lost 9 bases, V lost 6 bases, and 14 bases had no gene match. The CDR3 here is CASSTGQGTQSAQYF. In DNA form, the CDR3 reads TGTGCCAGCAGCACGGGACAGGGAACCCAATCGGCCCAGTACTTC.

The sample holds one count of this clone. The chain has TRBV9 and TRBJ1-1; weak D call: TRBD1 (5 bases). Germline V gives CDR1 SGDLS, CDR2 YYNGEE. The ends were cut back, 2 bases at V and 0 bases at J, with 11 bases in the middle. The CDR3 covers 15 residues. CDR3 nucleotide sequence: TGTGCCAGCAGCGTCCTAAGCAGGGTGAACACTGAAGCTTTCTTT. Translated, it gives CASSVLSRVNTEAFF.

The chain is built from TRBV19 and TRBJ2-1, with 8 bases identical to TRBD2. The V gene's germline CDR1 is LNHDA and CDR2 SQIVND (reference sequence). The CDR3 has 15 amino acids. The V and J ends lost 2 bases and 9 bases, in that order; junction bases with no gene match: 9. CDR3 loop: CASSIIGGAGIEQFF. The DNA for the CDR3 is TGTGCCAGTAGTATAATCGGGGGGGCAGGTATTGAGCAGTTCTTC.

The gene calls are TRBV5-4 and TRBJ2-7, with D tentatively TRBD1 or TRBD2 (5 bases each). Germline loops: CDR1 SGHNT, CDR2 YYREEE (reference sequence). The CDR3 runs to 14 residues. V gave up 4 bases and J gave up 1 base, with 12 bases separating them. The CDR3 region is CASSPGTGSYEQYF. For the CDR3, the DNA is TGTGCCAGCAGCCCCGGGACGGGGTCCTACGAGCAGTACTTC.

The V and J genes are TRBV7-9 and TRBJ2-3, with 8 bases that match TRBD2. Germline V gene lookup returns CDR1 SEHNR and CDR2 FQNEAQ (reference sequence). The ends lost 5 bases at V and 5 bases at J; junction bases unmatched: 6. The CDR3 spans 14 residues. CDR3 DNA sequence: TGTGCCAGCAGCCCGGGACTAGATCTAGATACGCAGTATTTT. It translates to CASSPGLDLDTQYF.

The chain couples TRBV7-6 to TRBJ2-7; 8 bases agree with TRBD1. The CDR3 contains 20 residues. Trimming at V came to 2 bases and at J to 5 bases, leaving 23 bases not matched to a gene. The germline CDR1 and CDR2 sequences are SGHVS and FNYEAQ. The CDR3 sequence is CASSLNGPTFGGQVPHEQYF. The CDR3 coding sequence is TGTGCCAGCAGCTTAAACGGGCCGACATTCGGGGGACAGGTCCCCCACGAGCAGTACTTC.

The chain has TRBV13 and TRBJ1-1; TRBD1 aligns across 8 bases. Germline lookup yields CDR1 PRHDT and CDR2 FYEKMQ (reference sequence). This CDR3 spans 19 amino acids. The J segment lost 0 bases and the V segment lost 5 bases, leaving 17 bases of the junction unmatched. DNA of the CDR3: TGTGCCAGCAGCCTTGAGGTAATGGGACAGGATTTAATGAACACTGAAGCTTTCTTT. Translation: CASSLEVMGQDLMNTEAFF. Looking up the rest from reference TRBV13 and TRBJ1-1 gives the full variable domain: AAGVIQSPRHLIKEKRETATLKCYPIPRHDTVYWYQQGPGQDPQFLISFYEKMQSDKGSIPDRFSAQQFSDYHSELNMSSLELGDSALYFCASSLEVMGQDLMNTEAFFGQGTRLTVV.

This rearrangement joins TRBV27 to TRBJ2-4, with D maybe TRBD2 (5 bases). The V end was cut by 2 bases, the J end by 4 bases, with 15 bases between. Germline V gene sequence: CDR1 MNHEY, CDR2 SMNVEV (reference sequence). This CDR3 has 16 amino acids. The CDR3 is CASSLRPASRKNIQYF. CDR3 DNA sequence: TGTGCCAGCAGTTTACGACCCGCTAGCAGAAAAAACATTCAGTACTTC.

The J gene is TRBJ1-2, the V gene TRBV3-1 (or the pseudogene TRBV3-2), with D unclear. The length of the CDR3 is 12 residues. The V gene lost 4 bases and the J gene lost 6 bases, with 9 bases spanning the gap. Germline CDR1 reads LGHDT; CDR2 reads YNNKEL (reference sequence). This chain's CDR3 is CASSLLAHGYTF. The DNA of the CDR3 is TGTGCCAGCAGCCTACTTGCCCATGGCTACACCTTC.

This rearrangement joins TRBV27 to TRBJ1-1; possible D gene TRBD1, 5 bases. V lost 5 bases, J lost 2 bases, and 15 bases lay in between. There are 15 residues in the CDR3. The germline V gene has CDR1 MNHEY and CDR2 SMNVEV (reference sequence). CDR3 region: CASSPTSGANTEAFF. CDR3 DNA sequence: TGTGCCAGCAGTCCTACCTCCGGGGCTAACACTGAAGCTTTCTTT.

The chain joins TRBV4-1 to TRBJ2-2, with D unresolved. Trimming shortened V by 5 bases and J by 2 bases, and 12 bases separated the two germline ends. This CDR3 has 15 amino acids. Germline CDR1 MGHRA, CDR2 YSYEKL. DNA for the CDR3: TGCGCCAGCAGCTTGCTGGGCGCTAACACCGGGGAGCTGTTTTTT. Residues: CASSLLGANTGELFF.

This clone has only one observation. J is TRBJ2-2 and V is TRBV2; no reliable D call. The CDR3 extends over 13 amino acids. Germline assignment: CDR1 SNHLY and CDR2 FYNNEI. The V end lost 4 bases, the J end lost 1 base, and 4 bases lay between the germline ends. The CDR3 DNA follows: TGTGCCAGCAGTGCGCAGAACACCGGGGAGCTGTTTTTT. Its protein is CASSAQNTGELFF. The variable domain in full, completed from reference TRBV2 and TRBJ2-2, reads EPEVTQTPSHQVTQMGQEVILRCVPISNHLYFYWYRQILGQKVEFLVSFYNNEISEKSEIFDDQFSVERPDGSNFTLKIRSTKLEDSAMYFCASSAQNTGELFFGEGSRLTVL.

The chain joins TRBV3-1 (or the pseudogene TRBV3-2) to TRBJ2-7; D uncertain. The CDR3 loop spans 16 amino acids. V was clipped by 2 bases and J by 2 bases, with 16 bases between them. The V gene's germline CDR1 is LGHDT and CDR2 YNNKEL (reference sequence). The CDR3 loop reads CASSQRTGSSTYEQYF. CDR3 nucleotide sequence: TGTGCCAGCAGCCAACGTACCGGTTCCTCAACCTACGAGCAGTACTTC.

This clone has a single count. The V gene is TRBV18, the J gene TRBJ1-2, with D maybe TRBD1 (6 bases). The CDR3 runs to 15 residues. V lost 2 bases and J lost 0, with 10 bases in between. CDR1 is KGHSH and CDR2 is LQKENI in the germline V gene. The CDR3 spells CASSPKRTANYGYTF. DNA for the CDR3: TGTGCCAGCTCACCAAAGAGGACAGCTAACTATGGCTACACCTTC.

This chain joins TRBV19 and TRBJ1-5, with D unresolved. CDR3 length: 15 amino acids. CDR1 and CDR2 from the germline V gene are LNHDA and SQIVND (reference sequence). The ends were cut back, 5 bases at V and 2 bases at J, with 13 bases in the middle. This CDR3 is CASSAGPSGNQPQHF. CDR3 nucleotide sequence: TGTGCCAGTAGTGCGGGTCCTTCCGGCAATCAGCCCCAGCATTTT.

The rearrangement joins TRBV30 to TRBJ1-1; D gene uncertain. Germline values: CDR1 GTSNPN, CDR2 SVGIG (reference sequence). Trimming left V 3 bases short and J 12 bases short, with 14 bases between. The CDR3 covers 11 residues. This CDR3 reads CAWRETAATFF. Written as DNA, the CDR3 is TGTGCCTGGAGAGAAACAGCGGCGACTTTCTTT.

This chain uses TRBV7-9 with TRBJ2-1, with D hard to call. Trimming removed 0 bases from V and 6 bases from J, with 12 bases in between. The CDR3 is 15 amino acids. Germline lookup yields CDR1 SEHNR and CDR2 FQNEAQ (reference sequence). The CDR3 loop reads CASSLASGVFNEQFF. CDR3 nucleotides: TGTGCCAGCAGCTTAGCGTCTGGCGTTTTCAATGAGCAGTTCTTC.

For the CDR3, the DNA is TGCGCCAGCAGCCTAAGGGGAGGGTTGGTTTCCGGGGAGCTGTTTTTT. Its translation is CASSLRGGLVSGELFF. The rearrangement uses TRBV4-1 and TRBJ2-2; 7 bases map to TRBD2. CDR3 size: 16 residues. The germline V gene has CDR1 MGHRA and CDR2 YSYEKL. The ends lost 4 bases at V and 6 bases at J; junction bases unmatched: 11.

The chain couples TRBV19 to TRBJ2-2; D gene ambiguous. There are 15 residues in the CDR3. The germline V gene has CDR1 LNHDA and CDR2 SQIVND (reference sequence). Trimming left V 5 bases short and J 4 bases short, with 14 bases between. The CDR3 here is CASSPRADTTGELFF. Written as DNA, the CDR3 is TGTGCCAGTAGTCCACGGGCCGACACCACCGGGGAGCTGTTTTTT.

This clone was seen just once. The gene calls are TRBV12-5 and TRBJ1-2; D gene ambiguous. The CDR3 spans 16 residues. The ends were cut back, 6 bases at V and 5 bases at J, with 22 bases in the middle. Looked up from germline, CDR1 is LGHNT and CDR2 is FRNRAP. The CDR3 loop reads CASGLYPGDGEYGYTF. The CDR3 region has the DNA TGTGCTAGTGGACTATATCCCGGCGATGGGGAATATGGCTACACCTTC.

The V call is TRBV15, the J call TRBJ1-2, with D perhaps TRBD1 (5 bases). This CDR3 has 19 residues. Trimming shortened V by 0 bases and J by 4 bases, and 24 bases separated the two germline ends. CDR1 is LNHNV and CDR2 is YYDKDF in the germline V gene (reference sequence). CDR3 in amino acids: CATSRDKTYALRVGYGYTF. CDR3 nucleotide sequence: TGTGCCACCAGCAGAGATAAAACTTATGCCCTCAGGGTGGGCTATGGCTACACCTTC.

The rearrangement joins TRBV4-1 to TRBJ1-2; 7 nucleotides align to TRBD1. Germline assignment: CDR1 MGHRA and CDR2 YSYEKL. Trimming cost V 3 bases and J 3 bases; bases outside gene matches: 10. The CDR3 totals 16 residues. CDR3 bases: TGCGCCAGCAGCCAGAACAGGGGAGAAACTTACTATGGCTACACCTTC. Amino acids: CASSQNRGETYYGYTF.

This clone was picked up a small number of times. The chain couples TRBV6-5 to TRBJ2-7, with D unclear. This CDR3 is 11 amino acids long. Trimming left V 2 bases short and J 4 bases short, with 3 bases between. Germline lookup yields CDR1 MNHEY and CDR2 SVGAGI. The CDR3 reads CASSYRYEQYF. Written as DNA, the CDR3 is TGTGCCAGCAGTTACAGATACGAGCAGTACTTC.

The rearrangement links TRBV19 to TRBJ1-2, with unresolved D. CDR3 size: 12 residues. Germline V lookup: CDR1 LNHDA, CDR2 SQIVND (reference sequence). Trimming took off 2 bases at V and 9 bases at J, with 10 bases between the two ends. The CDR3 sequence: CASSISAESYTF. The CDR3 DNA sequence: TGTGCCAGTAGTATATCAGCGGAGAGCTACACCTTC.

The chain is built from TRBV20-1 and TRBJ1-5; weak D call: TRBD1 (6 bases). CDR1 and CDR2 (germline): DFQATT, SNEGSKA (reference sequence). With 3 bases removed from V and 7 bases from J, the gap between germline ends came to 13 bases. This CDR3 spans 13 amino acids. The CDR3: CSASGQPGQPQHF. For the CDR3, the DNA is TGCAGTGCTAGTGGACAGCCAGGGCAGCCCCAGCATTTT.

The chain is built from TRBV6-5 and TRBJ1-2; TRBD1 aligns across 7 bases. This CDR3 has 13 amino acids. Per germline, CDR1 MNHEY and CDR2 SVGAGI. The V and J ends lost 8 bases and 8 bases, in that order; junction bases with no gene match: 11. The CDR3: CASCDRVGGGYTF. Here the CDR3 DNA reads TGTGCCAGCTGCGACAGGGTAGGGGGCGGCTACACCTTC.